Following are 26 T cell receptor beta chains from one sample sequenced in a study of blood T cell repertoires in COVID-19. TCRdb keeps only in-frame clones here, not all; method: immunoSEQ multiplex PCR. The repertoire has over 200,000 clones, 83% of them found once; the top ten carry approximately 6%. Input material: peripheral blood. The receptor source for this set is a man older than 75 with acute or convalescent COVID-19.

This chain connects TRBV7-8 to TRBJ1-6; unclear D gene. Trimming removed 7 bases from V and 6 bases from J, with 19 bases in between. Germline loops: CDR1 SGHVS, CDR2 FQNEAQ. The CDR3 runs 16 residues. The CDR3 nucleotides read TGTGCCAGCACTAGCGGGATGAAGCTATCTAATTCACCCCTCCACTTT. Translated: CASTSGMKLSNSPLHF. Filled out from reference TRBV7-8 and TRBJ1-6, the complete variable domain reads GAGVSQSPRYKVAKRGQDVALRCDPISGHVSLFWYQQALGQGPEFLTYFQNEAQLDKSGLPSDRFFAERPEGSVSTLKIQRTQQEDSAVYLCASTSGMKLSNSPLHFGNGTRLTVT.

V usage is TRBV4-1 and J usage is TRBJ1-1, with D possibly matching TRBD1 (5 bases). With 1 base removed from V and 13 bases from J, the gap between germline ends came to 19 bases. The CDR3 length is 14 residues. Germline V gene data show CDR1 as MGHRA and CDR2 as YSYEKL. The CDR3 protein is CASSQGYGDGSDFF. Written as DNA, the CDR3 is TGCGCCAGCAGCCAAGGCTACGGGGACGGGAGCGATTTCTTT.

V gene TRBV19 combines with J gene TRBJ2-7; 7 bases agree with TRBD2. The germline V gene encodes CDR1 LNHDA and CDR2 SQIVND (reference sequence). V dropped 4 bases and J dropped 3; count of bases not matched to a gene: 6. CDR3 length: 14 residues. CDR3 nucleotide sequence: TGTGCCAGTAGTACCAGTAGCGGGCGCTACGAGCAGTACTTC. This sequence encodes CASSTSSGRYEQYF.

The chain recombines TRBV28 with TRBJ1-2, with 9 positions matching TRBD1. Germline values: CDR1 MDHEN, CDR2 SYDVKM. This CDR3 spans 12 amino acids. Trimming took 11 bases from V and 2 from J; bases not matched to a gene: 3. Here the CDR3 DNA reads TGTGCCCTAGGACAGGGGAACTATGGCTACACCTTC. Its translation is CALGQGNYGYTF.

CDR3 loop: CASSLGAMTGNYGYTF. CDR3 coding DNA: TGCGCCAGCAGCTTGGGGGCAATGACAGGCAACTATGGCTACACCTTC. The rearrangement joins TRBV5-1 to TRBJ1-2; perhaps TRBD1 as D (6 bases). V lost 0 bases and J lost 2, with 14 bases in between. This CDR3 comprises 16 residues. Germline V CDR1 and CDR2: SGHRS, YFSETQ.

The rearrangement uses TRBV6-1 and TRBJ2-1, with D possibly matching TRBD2 (6 bases). V was pared by 0 bases and J by 3 bases, with 9 bases between. Germline CDR1 MNHNS, CDR2 SASEGT. CDR3 size: 15 residues. As DNA, the CDR3 is TGTGCCAGCAGTGAAGCGTGGGGAGGCTACAATGAGCAGTTCTTC. It translates to CASSEAWGGYNEQFF.

V usage is TRBV7-9 and J usage is TRBJ2-3, with 9 bases aligning to TRBD1. The CDR3 consists of 15 residues. J was trimmed by 4 bases and V by 6 bases; bases with no gene match: 8. Germline CDR1 and CDR2: SEHNR and FQNEAQ (reference sequence). The CDR3 DNA reads as TGTGCCAGCAGAGCCGGGACAGGGATATCAGATACGCAGTATTTT. It is translated as CASRAGTGISDTQYF. Complete variable domain (other parts from reference TRBV7-9 and TRBJ2-3): DTGVSQNPRHKITKRGQNVTFRCDPISEHNRLYWYRQTLGQGPEFLTYFQNEAQLEKSRLLSDRFSAERPKGSFSTLEIQRTEQGDSAMYLCASRAGTGISDTQYFGPGTRLTVL.

This clone was seen just once. The CDR3 does not close with the conserved phenylalanine or tryptophan, likely indicating a read error. The DNA is left out, because the CDR3 cannot be placed on it with certainty; the CDR3 is given as TCRdb lists it. The chain is built from TRBV5-6 and TRBJ1-2; the DNA was not compared with TRBD1, the D call given in the table. CDR1 and CDR2 (germline): SGHDT, YYEEEE. With termini counted, the CDR3 has 13 amino acids. Here the CDR3 reads CASSYPGQPNMLQ.

The chain uses TRBV11-2 and TRBJ2-7; 9 bases match TRBD1. The germline V gene has CDR1 SGHAT and CDR2 FQNNGV. This CDR3 has 15 residues. V shed 1 base, J shed 5 bases, and the junction held 6 bases outside the gene matches. CDR3 region: CASSLAGTGTHEQYF. In nucleotides, the CDR3 is TGTGCCAGCAGCTTAGCAGGGACAGGGACCCACGAGCAGTACTTC.

The chain couples TRBV27 to TRBJ2-3, with 9 bases aligning to TRBD2. CDR1 is MNHEY, CDR2 SMNVEV, per germline (reference sequence). J was trimmed by 1 base and V by 7 bases; bases with no gene match: 3. The CDR3 sequence is 14 residues long. The CDR3 DNA follows: TGTGCCAGCAAAGTAGCGGGGGGCACAGATACGCAGTATTTT. It translates to CASKVAGGTDTQYF.

The rearrangement links TRBV28 to TRBJ2-4; 10 bases match TRBD2. Trimming removed 3 bases from V and 1 base from J; junction bases left unmatched: 9. The CDR3 runs 18 residues. The germline V gene encodes CDR1 MDHEN and CDR2 SYDVKM. CDR3 coding DNA: TGTGCCAGCAGTTTGGGTTCTAGCGGGGGCTCTGCCAAAAACATTCAGTACTTC. As protein: CASSLGSSGGSAKNIQYF.

This chain joins TRBV6-1 and TRBJ1-2, with D unclear. There are 14 residues in the CDR3. V was clipped by 0 bases and J by 8 bases, with 13 bases between them. The germline CDR1 and CDR2 sequences are MNHNS and SASEGT. The CDR3 nucleotides read TGTGCCAGCAGTGAAGCTCATCAGGCGGGCGGCTACACCTTC. Translating it yields CASSEAHQAGGYTF.

The V and J genes are TRBV4-1 and TRBJ2-2; 8 bases map to TRBD1. The junction had 11 bases not matched to a gene; V was cut back by 4 bases and J by 4 bases. This CDR3 has 17 residues. CDR1 is MGHRA, CDR2 YSYEKL, per germline. The CDR3 region is CASSPSSRDRTTGELFF. The CDR3, as DNA: TGCGCCAGCAGCCCGAGTAGCCGGGACAGGACCACCGGGGAGCTGTTTTTT.

This clone has just one count. V and J are TRBV5-1 and TRBJ1-1; 8 bases are shared with TRBD1. The CDR3 length is 16 residues. The V segment lost 3 bases and the J segment 6 bases; nucleotides outside the gene matches: 13. Germline V CDR1 and CDR2: SGHRS, YFSETQ. CDR3 nucleotides: TGCGCCAGCAGCTGGGGGGTGCGGACAGGGAGCTCTGAAGCTTTCTTT. Residues: CASSWGVRTGSSEAFF.

This clone was recorded only once. The chain is built from TRBV11-3 and TRBJ2-2; D gene ambiguous. Germline V gene lookup returns CDR1 SGHNT and CDR2 YENEEA. CDR3 length: 17 residues. The germline V and J ends were trimmed by 2 bases and 4 bases, with 17 bases remaining between them. The CDR3 nucleotides read TGTGCCAGCAGCTTACAACATTCCAAACGCCCCACCGGGGAGCTGTTTTTT. Its translation: CASSLQHSKRPTGELFF.

This chain uses TRBV3-1 (or the pseudogene TRBV3-2) with TRBJ2-1; a possible D gene is TRBD2 (6 bases). The CDR3 sequence is 15 residues long. Trimming removed 3 bases from V and 4 bases from J, with 13 bases in between. In germline, CDR1 is LGHDT, CDR2 YNNKEL (reference sequence). In DNA, the CDR3 is TGTGCCAGCAGCCATTGGCGGGACCCTTACAATGAGCAGTTCTTC. This translates into CASSHWRDPYNEQFF.

To note about this clone: At the DNA level, this CDR3 is encoded by other sequences in the same sample as well. This chain connects TRBV19 to TRBJ2-4; TRBD1 agrees at 11 bases. J gave up 2 bases and V 4 bases, and 4 bases lay outside the gene matches. The germline V gene encodes CDR1 LNHDA and CDR2 SQIVND (reference sequence). The length of the CDR3 is 16 residues. CDR3 coding DNA: TGTGCCAGTAGTAGGGGGACAGGGGGAACCAAAAACATTCAGTACTTC. It yields the protein CASSRGTGGTKNIQYF.

The chain recombines TRBV7-9 with TRBJ2-3; no clear D. The CDR3 is made up of 12 amino acids. CDR1 SEHNR and CDR2 FQNEAQ come from the germline V gene (reference sequence). V dropped 6 bases and J dropped 5 bases, with 9 bases sitting between them. This chain's CDR3 is CASSTIGDTQYF. DNA of the CDR3: TGTGCCAGCAGTACTATAGGAGATACGCAGTATTTT.

The chain employs TRBV5-1 and TRBJ1-4; D unclear. The CDR3 consists of 15 residues. CDR1 is SGHRS and CDR2 is YFSETQ in the germline V gene. The V gene lost 4 bases and the J gene lost 7 bases, with 17 bases spanning the gap. The CDR3, as DNA: TGCGCCAGCAGCACGACACCCTCGGTGGGTGAAAAACTGTTTTTT. Its protein is CASSTTPSVGEKLFF.

The V and J genes are TRBV28 and TRBJ1-3, with TRBD1 as a possible D gene (6 bases). The V end was cut by 8 bases, the J end by 0 bases, with 17 bases between. The germline gives CDR1 MDHEN, CDR2 SYDVKM. The CDR3 runs to 16 residues. CDR3 protein: CASATPGHISGNTIYF. Here the CDR3 DNA reads TGTGCCAGCGCAACCCCGGGACACATCTCTGGAAACACCATATATTTT.

The chain recombines TRBV7-2 with TRBJ1-2; D is perhaps TRBD1 (6 bases). V lost 1 base and J lost 4, with 10 bases in between. The CDR3 is 14 amino acids. Germline lookup yields CDR1 SGHTA and CDR2 FQGNSA. The CDR3 here is CASSLDQGSYGYTF. The CDR3 DNA follows: TGTGCCAGCAGCTTAGATCAGGGGTCCTATGGCTACACCTTC.

The chain couples TRBV2 to TRBJ2-5; TRBD1 is a possible D gene (5 bases). The CDR3 length is 15 residues. In germline, CDR1 is SNHLY, CDR2 FYNNEI. V was pared by 3 bases and J by 7 bases, with 18 bases between. The CDR3 region has the DNA TGTGCCAGCAGTGACTTAAAAAGGGGCTCGGGGACCCAGTACTTC. As protein: CASSDLKRGSGTQYF.

Only a few counts were recorded for this clone. The rearrangement uses TRBV29-1 and TRBJ2-2; 11 nucleotides line up with TRBD1. Trimming removed 7 bases from V and 0 bases from J; junction bases left unmatched: 13. This CDR3 is built from 18 residues. Germline CDR1 SQVTM, CDR2 ANQGSEA. The DNA for the CDR3 is TGCAGCGCCACAGACGGGCGGGACAGGGGGACGAACACCGGGGAGCTGTTTTTT. Translated: CSATDGRDRGTNTGELFF.

A few counts support this clone. The CDR3 is CASSEGAGRTDTQYF. Here the CDR3 DNA reads TGTGCCAGCAGTGAAGGGGCGGGGCGCACAGATACGCAGTATTTT. The V call is TRBV2, the J call TRBJ2-3; D possibly corresponds to TRBD2 (6 bases). The length of the CDR3 is 15 residues. The V gene's germline CDR1 is SNHLY and CDR2 FYNNEI. Trimming left V 1 base short and J 1 base short, with 9 bases between.

This chain connects TRBV19 to TRBJ1-5; tentatively, D is TRBD1 (6 bases). Trimming pared 3 bases from V and 5 bases from J, leaving 17 bases between. CDR3 size: 16 residues. Germline CDR1 and CDR2: LNHDA and SQIVND (reference sequence). CDR3 nucleotide sequence: TGTGCCAGTAGTATTATTGGGGGAGGGGGGGATCAGCCCCAGCATTTT. Translating gives CASSIIGGGGDQPQHF.

This chain links TRBV7-2 with TRBJ1-1; a weak D match, TRBD1 (5 bases). Looked up from germline, CDR1 is SGHTA and CDR2 is FQGNSA. This CDR3 comprises 15 residues. V lost 0 bases and J 1 base, leaving 9 bases between the germline ends. The CDR3 spells CASSLAPGSNTEAFF. The CDR3 region has the DNA TGTGCCAGCAGCTTAGCCCCAGGGTCGAACACTGAAGCTTTCTTT.